The TCR beta chain described here comes from a study of T cell responses to AZD1222 COVID-19 vaccine. Across the whole study: Second-dose intervals of approximately 4 or approximately 12 weeks were pooled.

A note on this clone: As yet, its antigen is unknown.

Data came from immunoSEQ multiplex PCR; TCRdb stores just in-frame clones and leaves some out. The table lists some 190,000 clones, 85% to 95% of them singletons. Study-level results: In all cases, repertoires were sampled only after the peak T cell response. At baseline, seropositivity was found in only 5 to 7 AZD1222 recipients.

The source material was peripheral blood, sampled on day 0 of AZD1222 vaccination. This receptor was obtained from an adult in good health.

Here the CDR3 reads CASRTGGRSNQPQHF. The DNA of the CDR3 is TGTGCCAGCAGGACAGGGGGCCGAAGCAATCAGCCCCAGCATTTT. The chain uses TRBV2 and TRBJ1-5; 10 bases agree with TRBD1. After removal of 6 bases from V and 1 base from J, the junction contained 3 bases not matched to a gene. The germline V gene encodes CDR1 SNHLY and CDR2 FYNNEI. The CDR3 spans 15 residues.